A single sample gave rise to the 29 T cell receptor beta chains below, sequenced in a study of glioma-infiltrating T cells. The iRepertoire nested amplicon-rescue multiplex PCR amplified TCR alpha and beta CDR3s from RNA. TCRdb passed the multiplex PCR reads through MiXCR, listing each CDR3 protein once. The sample contains approximately 40,000 distinct CDR3 sequences, under 25% of which appear only once. The sequenced material came from glioma tissue, nonneoplastic brain tissue, or PBMCs (not recorded which). These receptors originate from a human donor with low-grade glioma or glioblastoma, undergoing nonglioma brain surgery, or in good health (not recorded which).

V is TRBV11-1 and J is TRBJ2-3; tentatively, D is TRBD2 (6 bases). The CDR3 covers 14 residues. Germline V gives CDR1 SGHAT, CDR2 FQDESV (reference sequence). Trimming left V 6 bases short and J 11 bases short, with 21 bases between. The CDR3 region is CASSFGGGSGEQYF. The DNA of the CDR3 is TGTGCCAGCAGTTTTGGCGGCGGATCGGGGGAGCAGTATTTT.

The J gene is TRBJ2-3, the V gene TRBV20-1, with a possible D match to TRBD2 (6 bases). This CDR3 contains 13 residues. Germline V CDR1 and CDR2: DFQATT, SNEGSKA (reference sequence). Trimming took 3 bases from V and 4 from J, leaving 11 bases between them. The CDR3 reads CSASGGTADTQYF. Written as DNA, the CDR3 is TGCAGTGCTAGCGGGGGTACGGCAGATACGCAGTATTTT.

This clonotype was seen ten or more times. The chain recombines TRBV15 with TRBJ2-3; the D gene is possibly TRBD2 (6 bases). Germline CDR1 reads LNHNV; CDR2 reads YYDKDF (reference sequence). The CDR3 is 16 residues long. Trimming stripped 5 bases from V and 4 bases from J, with 19 bases between. The CDR3 protein is CATSVGGGYSSDTQYF. CDR3 in DNA: TGTGCCACCAGCGTTGGAGGAGGGTATTCGTCAGATACGCAGTATTTT.

There are many counts of this clonotype. The chain couples TRBV19 to TRBJ1-2; no definite D call. The germline V gene has CDR1 LNHDA and CDR2 SQIVND (reference sequence). Trimming shortened V by 5 bases and J by 2 bases, and 12 bases separated the two germline ends. There are 14 residues in the CDR3. CDR3 loop: CASSGRAENYGYTF. Written as DNA, the CDR3 is TGTGCCAGTAGTGGTAGGGCCGAAAACTATGGCTACACCTTC.

This clonotype was seen ten or more times. The rearrangement joins TRBV20-1 to TRBJ2-3; 13 positions agree with TRBD2. In germline, CDR1 is DFQATT, CDR2 SNEGSKA (reference sequence). With 6 bases clipped from V and 4 bases from J, the junction kept 7 bases outside the gene matches. CDR3 length equals 15 residues. CDR3 sequence (DNA): TGCAGTGCCAACGGACTAGCGGGAGAAGCAGATACGCAGTATTTT. Amino acids: CSANGLAGEADTQYF.

This clonotype was recorded at least ten times. The chain has TRBV15 and TRBJ2-1, with 10 bases fitting TRBD2. The J segment lost 6 bases and the V segment lost 9 bases, leaving 8 bases of the junction unmatched. CDR1 LNHNV and CDR2 YYDKDF come from the germline V gene (reference sequence). CDR3 length equals 14 residues. The CDR3 protein is CATSGLAPSNEQFF. As DNA, the CDR3 is TGTGCCACATCGGGACTAGCGCCCTCCAATGAGCAGTTCTTC.

This clonotype was recorded at least ten times. The CDR3 DNA sequence: TGCAGTGCTGAGAAGTCCCTGGAAGCTTTCTTT. This encodes CSAEKSLEAFF. This chain uses TRBV20-1 with TRBJ1-1; D gene unclear. The germline V gene has CDR1 DFQATT and CDR2 SNEGSKA (reference sequence). The ends were cut back, 5 bases at V and 8 bases at J, with 12 bases in the middle. The CDR3 contains 11 residues.

This clonotype has just a few counts. A single base separates this from a much larger clone, so it may be a read error. This chain connects TRBV20-1 to TRBJ1-6; 7 positions match TRBD1. The CDR3 loop spans 17 amino acids. Germline V gives CDR1 DFQATT, CDR2 SNEGSKA (reference sequence). The CDR3 is CSARFPLPGQKNSPFHF. The CDR3, as DNA: TGCAGTGCTAGGTTCCCCCTACCGGGACAGAAAAATTCACCCTTCCACTTT.

This clonotype appeared many times. The chain has TRBV20-1 and TRBJ2-7, with D maybe TRBD1 (5 bases). The ends were cut back, 4 bases at V and 3 bases at J, with 19 bases in the middle. This CDR3 is 15 amino acids long. In germline, CDR1 is DFQATT, CDR2 SNEGSKA (reference sequence). CDR3 coding DNA: TGCAGTGCTAAAACTAAGGGGTCTACCGTCTACGAGCAGTACTTC. This gives the protein CSAKTKGSTVYEQYF.

Concerning this clonotype: A much larger clone lies a single base off, so this may be a read error. This chain joins TRBV5-1 and TRBJ1-1, with D possibly TRBD1 on 6 matching bases. Germline loops: CDR1 SGHRS, CDR2 YFSETQ. The CDR3 is 14 amino acids. V was pared by 4 bases and J by 6 bases, with 16 bases between. The chain's CDR3 is CASSGTGFEAEAFF. The CDR3 nucleotides are TGCGCCAGCAGCGGTACAGGGTTTGAAGCTGAAGCTTTCTTT.

The table lists this clonotype with a few counts. This sequence joins TRBV7-9 and TRBJ2-5; D is ambiguous. The V end lost 5 bases, the J end lost 8 bases, and 24 bases lay between the germline ends. In germline, CDR1 is SEHNR, CDR2 FQNEAQ (reference sequence). The CDR3 consists of 16 residues. The CDR3 region is CASSPLLSVGRETQYF. For the CDR3, the DNA is TGTGCCAGCAGCCCATTACTTTCAGTCGGTCGAGAAACCCAGTACTTC.

There are many counts of this clonotype. This chain links TRBV4-1 with TRBJ1-6; unclear D gene. Germline values: CDR1 MGHRA, CDR2 YSYEKL. There are 14 residues in the CDR3. V gave up 1 base and J gave up 6 bases, with 7 bases separating them. The CDR3 DNA sequence: TGCGCCAGCAGCCAAGGGCAGGTTAATTCACCCCTCCACTTT. Protein: CASSQGQVNSPLHF.

This clonotype was seen at least ten times. V and J are TRBV4-1 and TRBJ2-7; D tentatively reads TRBD1 or TRBD2 (5 bases each). CDR1 is MGHRA, CDR2 YSYEKL, per germline. This CDR3 comprises 14 residues. V dropped 3 bases and J dropped 2 bases, with 11 bases sitting between them. The CDR3 coding sequence is TGCGCCAGCAGCCACCGGGACGATACCTACGAGCAGTACTTC. Translating gives CASSHRDDTYEQYF.

This clonotype has a count of ten or more. The V gene is TRBV11-2, the J gene TRBJ2-3, with 8 bases that match TRBD1. J was trimmed by 5 bases and V by 4 bases; bases with no gene match: 8. Looked up from germline, CDR1 is SGHAT and CDR2 is FQNNGV. The CDR3 spans 15 residues. The CDR3 nucleotides are TGTGCCAGCAGCTCCTTGGACAGGGCAGGAGATACGCAGTATTTT. The encoded protein is CASSSLDRAGDTQYF.

Ten or more counts support this clonotype. The V gene is TRBV6-1, the J gene TRBJ2-2; D is possibly TRBD1 or TRBD2 (5 bases each). Germline-derived CDR1 and CDR2 are MNHNS and SASEGT. V was pared by 1 base and J by 11 bases, with 14 bases between. The CDR3 extends over 14 amino acids. CDR3 bases: TGTGCCAGCAGTGAAGACGAGGGGTTGACCGAGCTGTTTTTT. Translated, it gives CASSEDEGLTELFF.

With regard to this clonotype: A read error may produce the germline difference seen at one junction end. V and J are TRBV6-2 or TRBV6-3 and TRBJ1-1, with D perhaps matching TRBD1 (6 bases). The CDR3 covers 14 residues. Germline V gives CDR1 MNHEY, CDR2 SVGEGT. The CDR3 spells CARSFVAGETEAFF. For the CDR3, the DNA is TGTGCCCGCAGTTTCGTAGCAGGGGAGACTGAAGCTTTCTTT.

The CDR3 region is CAIEDRGLGEQYF. CDR3 in DNA: TGTGCCATCGAGGACAGGGGTTTGGGCGAGCAGTACTTC. The chain recombines TRBV10-3 with TRBJ2-7; TRBD1 aligns across 9 bases. There are 13 residues in the CDR3. V was pared by 8 bases and J by 6 bases, with 8 bases of the junction left unmatched. Looked up from germline, CDR1 is ENHRY and CDR2 is SYGVKD.

This clonotype was observed at least ten times. The V gene is TRBV14, the J gene TRBJ2-7; the D is unclear. The V gene lost 2 bases and the J gene lost 7 bases, with 12 bases spanning the gap. This CDR3 spans 13 amino acids. CDR1 is SGHDN and CDR2 is FVKESK in the germline V gene. The CDR3 DNA follows: TGTGCCAGCAGCCAAAAAATCTATGGGGAGCAGTACTTC. The encoded protein is CASSQKIYGEQYF.

This clonotype was seen ten or more times. V gene TRBV12-3 or TRBV12-4 combines with J gene TRBJ2-5, with TRBD2 matching over 12 bases. V trimming: 5 bases; J trimming: 0 bases; junction bases outside the gene matches: 4. The CDR3 is 16 amino acids. The CDR3 nucleotides read TGTGCCAGCAGTAAAACTAGCGGGAGGTACCAAGAGACCCAGTACTTC. As protein: CASSKTSGRYQETQYF.

The rearrangement links TRBV12-3 or TRBV12-4 to TRBJ2-7; tentatively, D is TRBD1 or TRBD2 (6 bases each). Trimming removed 2 bases at V and 5 bases at J, with 10 bases between. CDR3 length: 13 residues. CDR3 sequence: CASSLNGGDEQYF. As DNA, the CDR3 is TGTGCCAGCAGTTTAAACGGGGGCGACGAGCAGTACTTC.

The rearrangement uses TRBV7-9 and TRBJ2-3; 7 positions match TRBD2. The CDR3 runs to 13 residues. V gave up 6 bases and J gave up 7 bases; unmatched junction bases: 7. CDR1 is SEHNR, CDR2 FQNEAQ, per germline (reference sequence). CDR3: CASRGGGSNTQYF. In DNA, the CDR3 is TGTGCCAGCAGGGGCGGGGGATCAAATACGCAGTATTTT.

This clonotype was picked up many times. The rearrangement joins TRBV3-1 to TRBJ1-5; D remains ambiguous. Trimming removed 0 bases at V and 8 bases at J, with 8 bases between. The CDR3 loop spans 13 amino acids. Germline-derived CDR1 and CDR2 are LGHDT and YNNKEL (reference sequence). CDR3 bases: TGTGCCAGCAGCCAAGATCGTCTCGAGCCCCAGCATTTT. Protein: CASSQDRLEPQHF.

At least ten counts were recorded for this clonotype. The V gene is TRBV7-9, the J gene TRBJ2-5; TRBD2 aligns across 9 bases. V dropped 5 bases and J dropped 4; count of bases not matched to a gene: 14. Germline CDR1 reads SEHNR; CDR2 reads FQNEAQ (reference sequence). The CDR3 extends over 17 amino acids. The CDR3 here is CASSPAWTSESRETQYF. The DNA of the CDR3 is TGTGCCAGCAGCCCCGCCTGGACTAGCGAATCGAGAGAGACCCAGTACTTC.

This clonotype occurred once. A much bigger clone sits one base away, suggesting this may be a read error. The chain couples TRBV5-4 to TRBJ2-1; no clear D. Germline V gene lookup returns CDR1 SGHNT and CDR2 YYREEE (reference sequence). The V and J ends lost 0 bases and 3 bases respectively, with 19 bases between them. This CDR3 comprises 18 residues. The CDR3 loop reads CASSLGIPLGLCYNEQFF. The CDR3 DNA reads TGTGCCAGCAGCTTGGGCATCCCTCTAGGATTGTGCTACAATGAGCAGTTCTTC.

This clonotype was recorded at least ten times. The gene calls are TRBV4-1 and TRBJ2-7; 7 bases are shared with TRBD2. The CDR3 consists of 15 residues. V was pared by 0 bases and J by 3 bases, with 5 bases of the junction left unmatched. Germline CDR1 MGHRA, CDR2 YSYEKL. The chain's CDR3 is CASSQEQRGNYEQYF. The CDR3 bases are TGCGCCAGCAGCCAAGAGCAGCGGGGAAACTACGAGCAGTACTTC.

At least ten counts were recorded for this clonotype. The chain combines TRBV2 with TRBJ1-1; 8 bases are a match to TRBD1. The ends lost 2 bases at V and 4 bases at J; junction bases unmatched: 6. This CDR3 is 15 amino acids long. The germline gives CDR1 SNHLY, CDR2 FYNNEI. CDR3 amino acids: CASSEYPGGTTEAFF. CDR3 sequence (DNA): TGTGCCAGCAGTGAATATCCAGGGGGCACCACTGAAGCTTTCTTT.

The genes are TRBV9 and TRBJ2-3; 8 nucleotides match TRBD2. The CDR3 loop spans 16 amino acids. J lost 5 bases, V lost 0 bases, and 8 bases had no gene match. CDR1 is SGDLS and CDR2 is YYNGEE in the germline V gene. The CDR3 DNA reads TGTGCCAGCAGCGTAGGCTTAGCGGGGTCTAAAGATACGCAGTATTTT. Protein product: CASSVGLAGSKDTQYF.

This clonotype was recorded many times. This chain links TRBV19 with TRBJ1-1; D not resolved. The V end was cut by 5 bases, the J end by 2 bases, with 12 bases between. Germline assignment: CDR1 LNHDA and CDR2 SQIVND (reference sequence). This CDR3 is 14 amino acids long. The CDR3 DNA sequence: TGTGCCAGTAGTCCCAGATGGATCAACACTGAAGCTTTCTTT. Amino acid sequence: CASSPRWINTEAFF.

Many counts were recorded for this clonotype. This chain joins TRBV20-1 and TRBJ2-1; D gene uncertain. V lost 7 bases to trimming and J lost 0 bases, with 10 bases between them. Germline V gives CDR1 DFQATT, CDR2 SNEGSKA (reference sequence). The CDR3 is made up of 13 amino acids. The CDR3 DNA reads as TGCAGTGTTCCCTACCGCTCCTACAATGAGCAGTTCTTC. Translation gives CSVPYRSYNEQFF.